This entry concerns a single TCR beta chain. The data belong to a study of T cell responses to AZD1222 COVID-19 vaccine. The repertoire was sequenced with immunoSEQ multiplex PCR; TCRdb's copy has only in-frame clones and lacks some. In the table there are approximately 110,000 clones, under 90% of which are singletons. Trimming took off 1 base at V and 6 bases at J, with 18 bases between the two ends. CDR3 length: 16 residues. CDR1 MDHEN and CDR2 SYDVKM come from the germline V gene. V is TRBV28 and J is TRBJ1-1, with D hard to call. Sequenced material: peripheral blood, taken on day 0 of AZD1222 vaccination. The receptor was isolated from an adult in good health. The CDR3 reads CASSLLGSRALAEAFF. In DNA, the CDR3 is TGTGCCAGCAGTTTATTAGGCTCCCGAGCGTTAGCTGAAGCTTTCTTT.